Listed below are T cell receptor beta chains from one sample, sequenced in a study of blood T cell repertoires in COVID-19. Repertoires were generated with immunoSEQ multiplex PCR, while TCRdb's copy carries only in-frame clones and drops some. The table lists about 350,000 clones, about 90% of them singletons, with just over 1% in the top ten. The sequencing sample was made of PBMCs or T cells enriched from blood (not recorded which). The receptors were gathered from a woman aged 25 to 39 who had been exposed to COVID-19. The CDR3 runs from the conserved cysteine through the conserved F or W. Each record gives: J gene, V gene, CDR3 protein.

TRBJ1-2,TRBV28,CASSLEGRSYGYTF
TRBJ1-2,TRBV24-1,CATRGTYGYTF
TRBJ1-5,TRBV5-7,CASSLGHTITSQPQHF
TRBJ1-3,TRBV9,CASSVEGQAGSGNTIYF
TRBJ1-4,TRBV6-2/TRBV6-3,CASSRAATNEKLFF
TRBJ1-5,TRBV2,CASRQGPYNSNQPQHF
TRBJ1-2,TRBV7-8,CASSLGRAKEGYTF
TRBJ1-3,TRBV6-5,CASRTGQSSGNTIYF
TRBJ2-1,TRBV6-5,CASKLAPSYNEQFF
TRBJ2-5,TRBV28,CASSPLTGRQETQYF
TRBJ1-1,TRBV27,CASSWTGRVTEAFF
TRBJ2-1,TRBV5-1,CASSSVLAGVENEQFF
TRBJ1-1,TRBV5-8,CASSRLGQGSTEAFF
TRBJ2-1,TRBV3-1/TRBV3-2,CASSQVRDSLYNEQFF
TRBJ2-5,TRBV13,CASSLAASGRAWETQYF
TRBJ2-6,TRBV27,CASSRLPARQGEHSGANVLTF
TRBJ2-2,TRBV9,CASSVERGAGALNTGELFF
TRBJ1-2,TRBV28,CASSGPYYGYTF
TRBJ2-5,TRBV5-4,CASSTPAGHQETQYF
TRBJ2-7,TRBV11-3,CASSSPGGEQYF
TRBJ1-2,TRBV3-1/TRBV3-2,CASSHRVLYGYTF
TRBJ1-1,TRBV19,CASSILGAGTEAFF
TRBJ2-7,TRBV7-9,CASSFGTYEQYF
TRBJ2-2,TRBV28,CASSLWGGTIPSGELFF
TRBJ2-5,TRBV28,CASSLVAGGVETQYF
TRBJ2-5,TRBV18,CASSPPDADREETQYF
TRBJ1-6,TRBV14,CASSQETGLAPLHF
TRBJ1-2,TRBV6-5,CASTSGGQGVYGYTF